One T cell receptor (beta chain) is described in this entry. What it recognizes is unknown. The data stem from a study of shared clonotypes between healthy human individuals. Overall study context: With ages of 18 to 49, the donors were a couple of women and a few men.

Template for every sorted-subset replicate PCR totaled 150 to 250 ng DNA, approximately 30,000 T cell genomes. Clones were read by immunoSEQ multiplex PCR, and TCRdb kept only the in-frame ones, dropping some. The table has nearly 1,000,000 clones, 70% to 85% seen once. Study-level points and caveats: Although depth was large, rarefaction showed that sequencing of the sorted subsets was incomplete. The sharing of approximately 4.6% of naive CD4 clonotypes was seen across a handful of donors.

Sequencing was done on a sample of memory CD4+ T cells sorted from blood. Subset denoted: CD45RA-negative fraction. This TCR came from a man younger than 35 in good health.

The CDR3 region is CASSTGLAGVNEQYF. CDR3 nucleotide sequence: TGTGCCAGCAGCACCGGACTAGCGGGAGTGAACGAGCAGTACTTC. The V gene is TRBV7-2, the J gene TRBJ2-7, with 13 bases fitting TRBD2. CDR1 and CDR2 from the germline V gene are SGHTA and FQGNSA. Germline trimming cut 5 bases from V and 5 bases from J; bases unmatched to any gene: 6. The length of the CDR3 is 15 residues.